This T cell receptor (delta chain) was captured in a study of γδ T cells in repeated Plasmodium falciparum infection. The sample holds a few counts of this clone. A much larger clone differs from this one at a single base, so this may be a read error. The sample contains more than one DNA sequence encoding this CDR3. Flow sorting of PBMC yielded separate Vgamma9/Vdelta2+ and Vdelta2-negative gammadelta T cell populations for bulk repertoire analysis. Germline V CDR1 and CDR2: GEAIGNYY, EKD. The CDR3 is made up of 13 amino acids. TCRdb reprocessed the multiplex PCR reads using CATT. The sample carries 85,000 to 100,000 delta-chain clones, 0.85% to 1% recorded once.

This TCR was recovered from a pool of human donors (malaria-infected and uninfected, not separated). The material sequenced was gamma-delta T cells from blood. The J gene is uncalled and the V gene is TRDV2; the table's D call, TRDD3, was not checked against the DNA. CDR3 protein: CACDTAEYDKLIF. CDR3 in DNA: TGTGCCTGTGACACCGCGGAATACGATAAGCTCATCTTT.